The source of this T cell receptor (beta chain) is a study of T cells after yellow fever vaccination. A single record per CDR3 protein comes from TCRdb applying MiXCR to the 5' RACE reads. The table has under 150,000 distinct CDR3 sequences, approximately 7.7% seen once. Findings of the study overall: FACS-sorted repertoires might harbor abundant contaminating clonotypes from the bulk population. Re-detected after boosting: most primary clones, 96% of CD4 and about 90% of CD8. Although most clonotypes did not, a small share appeared in both CD4 and CD8 compartments.

This clonotype occurred many times. The antigen is undetermined. This sequence originates from a man aged 25-45 years who received the YFV17D yellow fever vaccine. Sample: CD4+ T cells sorted from PBMCs, taken 5 days after the yellow fever booster vaccination.

CDR3: CSAREPASYEQYF. CDR3 in DNA: TGCAGTGCTAGAGAGCCAGCCTCCTACGAGCAGTACTTC. The chain recombines TRBV20-1 with TRBJ2-7; D gene uncertain. CDR3 length equals 13 residues. V gave up 0 bases and J gave up 0 bases, with 6 bases separating them. The germline CDR1 and CDR2 sequences are DFQATT and SNEGSKA (reference sequence).